This TCR beta chain was observed in a study of shared clonotypes between healthy human individuals. The CDR3 totals 14 residues. Between the trimmed V and J ends, which lost 5 bases and 3 bases, there was a span of 13 bases. Germline V gene data show CDR1 as WNHNN and CDR2 as SYGVQD (reference sequence). Genomic DNA belonging to each subset was distributed in equal measure over several immunoSEQ plates. The repertoire was sequenced with immunoSEQ multiplex PCR; TCRdb's copy has only in-frame clones and lacks some. This table has roughly 2.5 million clones, around nine tenths appearing once. Material for sequencing was naive CD4+ T cells sorted from blood. Subset in this sample: CD45RA+ positively selected. The chain employs TRBV10-1 and TRBJ1-1; D call uncertain. The clonotype comes from a man between 18 and 29 years old in good health. Here the CDR3 DNA reads TGCGCCAGCAGTCCTACTGCGTCCTACACTGAAGCTTTCTTT. This translates into CASSPTASYTEAFF.